The subject of this entry is one TCR beta chain. What it binds is unknown. The read finishes 3 residues shy of the CDR3 end, and the germline J gene is used to complete it. Generated by immunoSEQ multiplex PCR, the TCRdb table keeps only in-frame clones and is missing some. Listed for the sample are tens of thousands of clones, none seen a single time. Germline CDR1 MNHNS, CDR2 SASEGT. This CDR3 has 15 amino acids. V was clipped by 3 bases and J by 4 bases, with 10 bases between them. The sample belongs to a study of T cell clonality in common variable immunodeficiency. Whole-study findings and limits: In common variable immunodeficiency, TCR beta chains reportedly carried fewer deletions and N-nucleotide insertions.

The rearrangement links TRBV6-1 to TRBJ2-6, with D maybe TRBD2 (6 bases). The source material was peripheral blood mononuclear cells. The origin of this receptor is a human donor with common variable immunodeficiency. The CDR3 protein is CASSDWTTGANVLTF. The DNA read from the CDR3 is TGTGCCAGCAGTGACTGGACTACCGGGGCCAACGTC.